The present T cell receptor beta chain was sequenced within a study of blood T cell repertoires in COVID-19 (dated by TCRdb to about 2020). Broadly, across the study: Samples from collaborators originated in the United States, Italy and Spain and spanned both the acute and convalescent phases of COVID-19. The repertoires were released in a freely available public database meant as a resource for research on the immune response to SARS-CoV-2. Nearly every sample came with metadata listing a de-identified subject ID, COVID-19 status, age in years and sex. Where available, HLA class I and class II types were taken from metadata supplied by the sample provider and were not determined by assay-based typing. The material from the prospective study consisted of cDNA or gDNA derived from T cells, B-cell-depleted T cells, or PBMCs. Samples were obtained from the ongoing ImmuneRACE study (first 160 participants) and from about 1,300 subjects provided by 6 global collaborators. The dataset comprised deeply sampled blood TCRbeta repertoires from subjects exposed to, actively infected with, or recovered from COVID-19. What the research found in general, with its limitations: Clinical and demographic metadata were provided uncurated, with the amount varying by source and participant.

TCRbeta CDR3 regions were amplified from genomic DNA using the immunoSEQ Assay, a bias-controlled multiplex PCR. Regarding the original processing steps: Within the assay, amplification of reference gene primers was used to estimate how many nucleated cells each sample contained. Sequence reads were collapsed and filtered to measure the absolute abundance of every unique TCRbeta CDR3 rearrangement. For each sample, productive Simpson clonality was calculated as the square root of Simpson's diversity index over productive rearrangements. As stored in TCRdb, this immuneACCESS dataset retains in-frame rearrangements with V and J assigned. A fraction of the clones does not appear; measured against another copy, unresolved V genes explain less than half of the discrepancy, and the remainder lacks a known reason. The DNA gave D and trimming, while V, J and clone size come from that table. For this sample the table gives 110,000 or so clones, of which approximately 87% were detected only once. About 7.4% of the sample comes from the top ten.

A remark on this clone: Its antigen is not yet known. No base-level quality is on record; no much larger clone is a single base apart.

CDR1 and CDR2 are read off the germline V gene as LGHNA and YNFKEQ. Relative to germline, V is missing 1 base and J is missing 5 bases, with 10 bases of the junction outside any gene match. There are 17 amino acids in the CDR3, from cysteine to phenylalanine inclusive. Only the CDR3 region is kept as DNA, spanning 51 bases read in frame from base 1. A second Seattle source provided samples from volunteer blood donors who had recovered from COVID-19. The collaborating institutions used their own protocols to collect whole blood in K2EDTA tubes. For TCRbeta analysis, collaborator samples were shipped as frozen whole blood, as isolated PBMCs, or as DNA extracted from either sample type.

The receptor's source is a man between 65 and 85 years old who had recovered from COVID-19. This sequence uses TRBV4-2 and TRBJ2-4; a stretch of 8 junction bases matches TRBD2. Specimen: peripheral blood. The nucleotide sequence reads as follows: TGTGCCAGCAGCCAAGTCTTCGGGAGGGCCCTCGAAAACATTCAGTACTTC. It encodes CASSQVFGRALENIQYF.